This entry lists 17 T cell receptor beta chains sequenced from one sample in a study of T cell responses to AZD1222 COVID-19 vaccine. This table comes from immunoSEQ multiplex PCR, and its TCRdb copy is limited to in-frame clones, with some not included. Of 100,000 to 150,000 clones listed, about 89% are singletons. Sequencing used peripheral blood, obtained on day 0 of MenACWY control vaccination. The receptors were gathered from an adult in good health.

This clone was counted between two and nine times. The chain is built from TRBV18 and TRBJ1-1; tentative D call: TRBD1 (6 bases). Germline CDR1 reads KGHSH; CDR2 reads LQKENI. The CDR3 runs to 15 residues. V was clipped by 2 bases and J by 0 bases, with 10 bases between them. CDR3 DNA sequence: TGTGCCAGCTCACCAAGGACAGCCCTGAACACTGAAGCTTTCTTT. This sequence encodes CASSPRTALNTEAFF.

The CDR3 bases are TGTGCCAGCAGTGAAGCGAGAATGGGACAGACCCAGTACTTC. Protein: CASSEARMGQTQYF. The chain combines TRBV6-1 with TRBJ2-5; D tentatively reads TRBD1 or TRBD2 (5 bases each). Trimming removed 0 bases from V and 6 bases from J, with 11 bases in between. The CDR3 has 14 amino acids. CDR1 is MNHNS, CDR2 SASEGT, per germline.

V and J are TRBV20-1 and TRBJ2-4; D ambiguous. The ends were cut back, 3 bases at V and 5 bases at J, with 5 bases in the middle. Germline V gene data show CDR1 as DFQATT and CDR2 as SNEGSKA (reference sequence). This CDR3 has 11 residues. CDR3 residues: CSASRENIQYF. CDR3 nucleotides: TGCAGTGCTAGTAGGGAAAACATTCAGTACTTC.

The V call is TRBV25-1, the J call TRBJ2-3; 11 bases align to TRBD2. Germline CDR1 and CDR2: MGHDK and SYGVNS. V lost 1 base and J lost 0; bases outside the gene matches: 6. The CDR3 has 18 residues. CDR3 sequence (DNA): TGTGCCAGCAGTGAATGGGCTAGCGGGAGGACAAGCACAGATACGCAGTATTTT. Encoded protein: CASSEWASGRTSTDTQYF.

In its sample, this clone was seen once. The chain recombines TRBV9 with TRBJ2-1; D uncertain. The germline V and J ends were trimmed by 0 bases and 3 bases, with 10 bases remaining between them. Germline loops: CDR1 SGDLS, CDR2 YYNGEE. This CDR3 is built from 15 residues. The CDR3 spells CASSVVGSSYNEQFF. The CDR3 DNA reads as TGTGCCAGCAGCGTAGTAGGTAGTAGCTACAATGAGCAGTTCTTC.

The V call is TRBV2, the J call TRBJ1-5; possibly TRBD1 for D (5 bases). Germline CDR1 is SNHLY and CDR2 is FYNNEI. V was trimmed by 8 bases and J by 0 bases, leaving 11 bases between them. This CDR3 region has 14 residues. The DNA for the CDR3 is TGTGCCAGCGGACGGGGCGCTAGCAATCAGCCCCAGCATTTT. As protein: CASGRGASNQPQHF.

The genes are TRBV6-5 and TRBJ1-3; D is unclear. The CDR3 spans 16 residues. Germline loops: CDR1 MNHEY, CDR2 SVGAGI. The germline V and J ends were trimmed by 0 bases and 0 bases, with 9 bases remaining between them. The CDR3: CASSYSRKHSGNTIYF. As DNA, the CDR3 is TGTGCCAGCAGTTACTCGAGGAAGCACTCTGGAAACACCATATATTTT.

V and J are TRBV13 and TRBJ1-1, with 9 bases lining up with TRBD1. This CDR3 has 17 amino acids. Germline CDR1 is PRHDT and CDR2 is FYEKMQ (reference sequence). The J segment lost 0 bases and the V segment lost 1 base, leaving 6 bases of the junction unmatched. The CDR3 region has the DNA TGTGCCAGCAGCTTAGTTAGGGGACAGGGCATGAACACTGAAGCTTTCTTT. It specifies CASSLVRGQGMNTEAFF. The full variable domain, with the rest looked up from reference TRBV13 and TRBJ1-1, is AAGVIQSPRHLIKEKRETATLKCYPIPRHDTVYWYQQGPGQDPQFLISFYEKMQSDKGSIPDRFSAQQFSDYHSELNMSSLELGDSALYFCASSLVRGQGMNTEAFFGQGTRLTVV.

The rearrangement links TRBV4-2 to TRBJ1-2; no reliable D call. Trimming shortened V by 0 bases and J by 1 base, and 21 bases separated the two germline ends. This CDR3 contains 19 residues. Germline CDR1 and CDR2: LGHNA and YNFKEQ. CDR3 sequence (DNA): TGTGCCAGCAGCCAAGATGAGGAAGGCAGATACACTCTTAACTATGGCTACACCTTC. It specifies CASSQDEEGRYTLNYGYTF.

This rearrangement joins TRBV5-1 to TRBJ2-2; a possible D gene is TRBD1 (6 bases). Germline lookup yields CDR1 SGHRS and CDR2 YFSETQ. The CDR3 has 14 residues. The V gene lost 1 base and the J gene lost 6 bases, with 10 bases spanning the gap. CDR3 region: CASSLPGVAGELFF. DNA of the CDR3: TGCGCCAGCAGCTTGCCAGGGGTGGCCGGGGAGCTGTTTTTT. The entire variable domain, with the rest obtained from reference TRBV5-1 and TRBJ2-2, is as follows: KAGVTQTPRYLIKTRGQQVTLSCSPISGHRSVSWYQQTPGQGLQFLFEYFSETQRNKGNFPGRFSGRQFSNSRSEMNVSTLELGDSALYLCASSLPGVAGELFFGEGSRLTVL.

The rearrangement uses TRBV3-1 (or the pseudogene TRBV3-2) and TRBJ1-1; D is perhaps TRBD1 (5 bases). Germline assignment: CDR1 LGHDT and CDR2 YNNKEL (reference sequence). The V end was cut by 11 bases, the J end by 3 bases, with 22 bases between. This CDR3 has 15 amino acids. CDR3 nucleotide sequence: TGTGCCTCCGGCGCCAGCAGCCAGGGACACACTGAAGCTTTCTTT. Amino acid sequence: CASGASSQGHTEAFF.

The chain links TRBV4-1 to TRBJ2-5; 8 nucleotides line up with TRBD2. CDR3 size: 18 residues. The germline V gene has CDR1 MGHRA and CDR2 YSYEKL. The V and J ends lost 0 bases and 2 bases, in that order; junction bases with no gene match: 11. The CDR3 coding sequence is TGCGCCAGCAGCCAAGATAGCGGGGCGGTAGCCGCTCAAGAGACCCAGTACTTC. Its translation: CASSQDSGAVAAQETQYF.

This chain connects TRBV7-2 to TRBJ1-6; D is ambiguous. The CDR3 runs 13 residues. The germline V and J ends were trimmed by 3 bases and 7 bases, with 7 bases remaining between them. Germline values: CDR1 SGHTA, CDR2 FQGNSA. The CDR3 is CASSFEGNSPLHF. The DNA for the CDR3 is TGTGCCAGCAGCTTTGAGGGAAATTCACCCCTCCACTTT.

The chain joins TRBV19 to TRBJ1-1, with 9 bases fitting TRBD1. Germline V gene sequence: CDR1 LNHDA, CDR2 SQIVND (reference sequence). Trimming took 4 bases from V and 0 from J; bases not matched to a gene: 0. The CDR3 spans 14 residues. CDR3 nucleotides: TGTGCCAGTAGTAGACAGGGGGTGAACACTGAAGCTTTCTTT. Encoded protein: CASSRQGVNTEAFF.

The V gene is TRBV24-1, the J gene TRBJ2-5; D assignment may be TRBD1 or TRBD2 (5 bases each). The CDR3 runs to 13 residues. Trimming removed 9 bases at V and 5 bases at J, with 15 bases between. Germline assignment: CDR1 KGHDR and CDR2 SFDVKD. The CDR3 is CATQPGPDETQYF. The CDR3 DNA sequence: TGTGCCACCCAGCCGGGGCCGGACGAGACCCAGTACTTC.

This clone was counted a few times. The chain couples TRBV11-1 to TRBJ2-7; 10 bases fit TRBD1. Germline CDR1 SGHAT, CDR2 FQDESV (reference sequence). Unmatched junction bases numbered 6, after V lost 5 bases and J lost 2 bases. This CDR3 region has 15 residues. This chain's CDR3 is CASSRGTGAAYEQYF. The CDR3 nucleotides read TGTGCCAGCAGCCGGGGGACAGGGGCTGCCTACGAGCAGTACTTC.

The chain combines TRBV2 with TRBJ2-2, with 7 nucleotides matching TRBD2. The CDR3 covers 15 residues. Germline loops: CDR1 SNHLY, CDR2 FYNNEI. The V gene end was trimmed by 8 bases and the J gene end by 7 bases; junction bases not matched to a gene: 13. This chain's CDR3 is CASQRTSAFVGELFF. As DNA, the CDR3 is TGTGCCAGCCAAAGGACTAGTGCTTTTGTCGGGGAGCTGTTTTTT.